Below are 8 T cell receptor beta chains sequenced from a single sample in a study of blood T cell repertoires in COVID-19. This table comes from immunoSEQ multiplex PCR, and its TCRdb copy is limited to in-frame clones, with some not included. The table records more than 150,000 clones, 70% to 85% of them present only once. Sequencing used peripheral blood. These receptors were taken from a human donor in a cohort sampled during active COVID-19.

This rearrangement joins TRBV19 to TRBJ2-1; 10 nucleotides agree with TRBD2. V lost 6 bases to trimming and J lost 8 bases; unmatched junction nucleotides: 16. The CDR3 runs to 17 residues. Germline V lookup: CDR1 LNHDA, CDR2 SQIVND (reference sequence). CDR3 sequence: CASSKNLAGVGEHEQFF. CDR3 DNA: TGTGCCAGTAGCAAAAACCTAGCGGGGGTGGGTGAACATGAGCAGTTCTTC.

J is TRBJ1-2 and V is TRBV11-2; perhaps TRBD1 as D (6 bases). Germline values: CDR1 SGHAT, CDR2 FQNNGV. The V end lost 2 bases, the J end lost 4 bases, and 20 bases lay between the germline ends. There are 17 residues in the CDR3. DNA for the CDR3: TGTGCCAGCAGCTTACCCCTTATTAGGGGGTTAGGCTATGGCTACACCTTC. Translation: CASSLPLIRGLGYGYTF.

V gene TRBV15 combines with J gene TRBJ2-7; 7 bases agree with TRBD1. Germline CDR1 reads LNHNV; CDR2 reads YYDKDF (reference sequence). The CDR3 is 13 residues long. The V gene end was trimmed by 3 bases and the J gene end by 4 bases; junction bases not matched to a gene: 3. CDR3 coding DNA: TGTGCCACCAGCAGCAACAGGGGATACGAGCAGTACTTC. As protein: CATSSNRGYEQYF. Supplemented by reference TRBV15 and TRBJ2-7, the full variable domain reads DAMVIQNPRYQVTQFGKPVTLSCSQTLNHNVMYWYQQKSSQAPKLLFHYYDKDFNNEADTPDNFQSRRPNTSFCFLDIRSPGLGDTAMYLCATSSNRGYEQYFGPGTRLTVT.

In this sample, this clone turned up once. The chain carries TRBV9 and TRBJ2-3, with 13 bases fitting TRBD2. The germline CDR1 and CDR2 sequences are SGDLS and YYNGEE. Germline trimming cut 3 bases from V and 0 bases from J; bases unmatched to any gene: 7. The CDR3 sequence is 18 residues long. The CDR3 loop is CASSARLAGGSSTDTQYF. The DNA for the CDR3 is TGTGCCAGCAGCGCCCGACTAGCGGGGGGATCTAGCACAGATACGCAGTATTTT.

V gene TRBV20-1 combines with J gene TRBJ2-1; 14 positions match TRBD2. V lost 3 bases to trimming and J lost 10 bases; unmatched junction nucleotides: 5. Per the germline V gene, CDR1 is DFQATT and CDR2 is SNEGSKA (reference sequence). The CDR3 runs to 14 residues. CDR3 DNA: TGCAGTGCTAGTTTAGGGACTAGCGGGGGAGAGCAGTTCTTC. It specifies CSASLGTSGGEQFF.

The DNA of the CDR3 is TGCGCCAGCAGCTTCCATGGACGGCGGGGAACCTTGAACACTGAAGCTTTCTTT. Its protein is CASSFHGRRGTLNTEAFF. The V gene is TRBV5-1, the J gene TRBJ1-1, with D uncertain. This CDR3 has 18 residues. CDR1 is SGHRS, CDR2 YFSETQ, per germline. Trimming cost V 2 bases and J 0 bases, with 20 bases left between them.

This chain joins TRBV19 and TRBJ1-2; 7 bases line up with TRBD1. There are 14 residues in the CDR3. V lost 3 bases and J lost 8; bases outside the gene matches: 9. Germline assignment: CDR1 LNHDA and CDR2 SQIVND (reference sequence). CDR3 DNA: TGTGCCAGTAGTATTTCCGGGACAGCGAGCGGCTACACCTTC. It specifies CASSISGTASGYTF.

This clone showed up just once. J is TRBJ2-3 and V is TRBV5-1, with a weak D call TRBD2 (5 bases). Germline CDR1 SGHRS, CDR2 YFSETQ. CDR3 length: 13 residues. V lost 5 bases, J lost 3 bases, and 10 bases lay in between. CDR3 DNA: TGCGCCAGCAGTCACCCGGGGACAGATACGCAGTATTTT. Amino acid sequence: CASSHPGTDTQYF.